This T cell receptor beta chain was sequenced in a study of spatial heterogeneity in lung cancer. Overall study: Matched bulk RNA-seq gave a T cell module score that correlated strongly with tumor-region TCR transcript counts.

As for time point: sample taken at primary tumor resection. The donors were more than 70 patients with non-small cell lung cancer that was early-stage and untreated. Germline V gene lookup returns CDR1 SGHKS and CDR2 YYEKEE (reference sequence). The CDR3 sequence is 12 residues long. Germline trimming cut 5 bases from V and 7 bases from J; bases unmatched to any gene: 5. From the 5' RACE reads, TCRdb called clonotypes with MiXCR, one entry per CDR3 protein. Counted here are around 100,000 distinct CDR3 sequences, approximately 4% occurring once; the ten biggest clones make up around 20%. In this sample, this clonotype turned up a few times. Antigen unknown. Findings and limits, study-wide: One measure, the expanded intratumoral alpha and beta TCR count, tracked tumor mutation counts.

The receptor was isolated from a male donor with early-stage non-small cell lung cancer. This chain uses TRBV5-5 with TRBJ2-7, with TRBD1 identical over 8 bases. This specimen consisted of lung tumor tissue, obtained at surgery. CDR3 protein: CASSRRGQEQYF. CDR3 coding DNA: TGTGCCAGCAGTCGCAGGGGGCAGGAGCAGTACTTC.